This passage covers 22 T cell receptor beta chains from one sample sequenced in a study of molecular identifiers for immune sequencing clone quantification. TCRdb re-analysed the PCR reads in MiXCR, keeping a single row per CDR3 protein. Here the sample spans some 97,000 distinct CDR3 sequences, 36% being singletons. Sequenced: naive CD8+ T cells from blood, with Jurkat cell RNA spiked in. Subset here: FACS-sorted CD8+CD4-CCR7+CD45RA+ naive T cells. The receptors come from a human donor in good health. Some libraries in this study had Jurkat cell RNA spiked in.

On this clonotype itself: The junction differs from germline at one of its ends, possibly a read error. The rearrangement uses TRBV29-1 and TRBJ1-1; D is unclear. In germline, CDR1 is SQVTM, CDR2 ANQGSEA. The CDR3 loop spans 14 amino acids. CDR3 DNA: TGCAGCGATGCTTTTGAAAACTCTAACACTGAAGCTTACTTT. This codes for CSDAFENSNTEAYF.

At least ten counts were recorded for this clonotype. V is TRBV7-9 and J is TRBJ1-1, with no clear D. The germline V and J ends were trimmed by 6 bases and 3 bases, with 11 bases remaining between them. Germline lookup yields CDR1 SEHNR and CDR2 FQNEAQ (reference sequence). This CDR3 is built from 13 residues. The CDR3 loop reads CASSGQVDTEAFF. The CDR3 region has the DNA TGTGCCAGCAGTGGCCAGGTAGACACTGAAGCTTTCTTT.

Concerning this clonotype: A read error is possible here, since a much larger clone lies one base away. This rearrangement joins TRBV4-3 to TRBJ2-3; D not resolved. Germline V lookup: CDR1 LGHNA, CDR2 YSLEER. This CDR3 is built from 15 residues. The CDR3: CASSQVLGSTDTQNF. CDR3 in DNA: TGCGCCAGCAGCCAAGTGCTAGGTAGCACAGATACGCAGAATTTT.

This clonotype was recorded a few times. This rearrangement joins TRBV4-2 to TRBJ1-2; D unclear. This CDR3 has 14 residues. Germline-derived CDR1 and CDR2 are LGHNA and YNFKEQ. V shed 5 bases and J shed 8 bases, with 18 bases lying between them. In nucleotides, the CDR3 is TGTGCCAGCAGCTCGCTGGGAGCGCAGGAGGGCTACACCTTC. This sequence encodes CASSSLGAQEGYTF.

This clonotype was counted between two and nine times. This chain links TRBV6-2 or TRBV6-3 with TRBJ2-5, with 7 bases lining up with TRBD1. The length of the CDR3 is 18 residues. CDR1 is MNHEY, CDR2 SVGEGT, per germline. Trimming cost V 7 bases and J 2 bases; bases outside gene matches: 19. DNA of the CDR3: TGTGCCAGCACCAATTTGGATTTCTCCGGGACAGCGCAAGAGACCCAGTACTTC. Translating it yields CASTNLDFSGTAQETQYF.

V usage is TRBV7-6 and J usage is TRBJ2-1; D call uncertain. V dropped 2 bases and J dropped 4 bases, with 3 bases sitting between them. The CDR3 is made up of 12 amino acids. CDR1 is SGHVS, CDR2 FNYEAQ, per germline. CDR3 residues: CASSLKYNEQFF. The CDR3, as DNA: TGTGCCAGCAGCTTAAAATACAATGAGCAGTTCTTC.

The chain employs TRBV5-1 and TRBJ2-3; 10 positions agree with TRBD1. J gave up 3 bases and V 2 bases, and 3 bases lay outside the gene matches. Per germline, CDR1 SGHRS and CDR2 YFSETQ. There are 15 residues in the CDR3. CDR3: CASSFSGQGTDTQYF. DNA for the CDR3: TGCGCCAGCAGCTTCTCGGGACAGGGGACAGATACGCAGTATTTT. The full variable domain, in which reference TRBV5-1 and TRBJ2-3 provide the parts outside the CDR3, is KAGVTQTPRYLIKTRGQQVTLSCSPISGHRSVSWYQQTPGQGLQFLFEYFSETQRNKGNFPGRFSGRQFSNSRSEMNVSTLELGDSALYLCASSFSGQGTDTQYFGPGTRLTVL.

This clonotype was detected many times. The gene calls are TRBV4-3 and TRBJ1-1, with unresolved D. Germline loops: CDR1 LGHNA, CDR2 YSLEER. V was shortened by 0 bases and J by 6 bases, with 11 bases between the two germline ends. This CDR3 region has 14 residues. The chain's CDR3 is CASSQDQVRAEAFF. CDR3 bases: TGCGCCAGCAGCCAAGATCAGGTGAGGGCTGAAGCTTTCTTT.

A few counts support this clonotype. The V and J genes are TRBV5-6 and TRBJ1-3; TRBD1 is a possible D gene (5 bases). Trimming took 1 base from V and 4 from J, leaving 18 bases between them. There are 17 residues in the CDR3. CDR1 SGHDT and CDR2 YYEEEE come from the germline V gene. CDR3 bases: TGTGCCAGCAGCTTGTCCGGGGGGTTCGCGATAGGAAACACCATATATTTT. Protein sequence: CASSLSGGFAIGNTIYF. The whole variable domain, filled in from reference TRBV5-6 and TRBJ1-3, reads DAGVTQSPTHLIKTRGQQVTLRCSPKSGHDTVSWYQQALGQGPQFIFQYYEEEERQRGNFPDRFSGHQFPNYSSELNVNALLLGDSALYLCASSLSGGFAIGNTIYFGEGSWLTVV.

The chain recombines TRBV7-9 with TRBJ2-2; the D gene is possibly TRBD2 (7 bases). The germline V gene has CDR1 SEHNR and CDR2 FQNEAQ (reference sequence). V shed 3 bases and J shed 8 bases, with 19 bases lying between them. CDR3 length: 16 residues. CDR3 residues: CASSFAGAQPVGELFF. The CDR3 coding sequence is TGTGCCAGCAGCTTTGCGGGGGCCCAACCGGTGGGGGAGCTGTTTTTT.

This chain joins TRBV28 and TRBJ1-6, with D perhaps matching TRBD1 (6 bases). Germline V CDR1 and CDR2: MDHEN, SYDVKM. The length of the CDR3 is 16 residues. Trimming removed 5 bases from V and 7 bases from J, with 18 bases in between. This CDR3 reads CASSLLEGVQNSPLHF. The CDR3 DNA is TGTGCCAGCAGTCTGTTGGAGGGGGTTCAAAATTCACCCCTCCACTTT.

This clonotype was seen repeatedly, ten times or more. The J gene is TRBJ1-1, the V gene TRBV5-1; D possibly corresponds to TRBD1 (5 bases). The germline gives CDR1 SGHRS, CDR2 YFSETQ. Trimming cost V 2 bases and J 10 bases, with 12 bases left between them. The CDR3 loop spans 12 amino acids. The CDR3 nucleotides read TGCGCCAGCAGCTTTGGGGGTTCGGTAGCTTTCTTT. Its protein is CASSFGGSVAFF.

Comment on this clonotype: This may come from a read error, since a much larger clone is one base off. This chain connects TRBV5-1 to TRBJ2-3; D unclear. V was cut by 4 bases and J by 4 bases, with 19 bases left in between. CDR3 length equals 16 residues. Germline V gene sequence: CDR1 SGHRS, CDR2 YFSETQ. This chain's CDR3 is CASSMVHYFSPDTQYF. In DNA form, the CDR3 reads TGCGCCAGCAGCATGGTCCATTATTTCTCCCCAGATACGCAGTATTTT.

On this clonotype: A clone one base away is much larger, so this may be a read error. J is TRBJ2-3 and V is TRBV7-9; D remains ambiguous. The CDR3 has 12 residues. Germline values: CDR1 SEHNR, CDR2 FQNEAQ (reference sequence). V shed 5 bases and J shed 6 bases, with 9 bases lying between them. CDR3: CASSIVDDTQYF. The CDR3 DNA sequence: TGTGCCAGCAGCATAGTCGACGATACGCAGTATTTT.

This clonotype appeared many times. The chain has TRBV2 and TRBJ2-1; D perhaps matches TRBD2 (6 bases). CDR1 is SNHLY, CDR2 FYNNEI, per germline. V was cut by 8 bases and J by 9 bases, with 20 bases left in between. The CDR3 covers 14 residues. CDR3 amino acids: CASGPIPTEGEQFF. The CDR3, as DNA: TGTGCCAGCGGTCCAATCCCTACGGAGGGTGAGCAGTTCTTC.

On this clonotype itself: A single base separates this from a much larger clone, so it may be a read error. CDR3 region: CASSLYRDGTGELLF. The DNA for the CDR3 is TGTGCCAGCAGCTTATACCGGGACGGCACCGGGGAGCTGTTATTT. The chain carries TRBV7-2 and TRBJ2-2, with D perhaps matching TRBD1 or TRBD2 (5 bases each). Germline V gene sequence: CDR1 SGHTA, CDR2 FQGNSA. The CDR3 loop spans 15 amino acids.

This sequence joins TRBV28 and TRBJ2-1; tentatively, D is TRBD1 or TRBD2 (6 bases each). Germline V gives CDR1 MDHEN, CDR2 SYDVKM. Trimming pared 6 bases from V and 0 bases from J, leaving 12 bases between. The CDR3 runs to 15 residues. This CDR3 reads CASSLRGASYNEQFF. In DNA, the CDR3 is TGTGCCAGCAGCCTGAGGGGGGCCTCCTACAATGAGCAGTTCTTC.

The table lists this clonotype with a few counts. V and J are TRBV12-3 or TRBV12-4 and TRBJ1-1, with 9 bases matching TRBD1. V shed 4 bases, J shed 13 bases, and the junction held 7 bases outside the gene matches. The CDR3 extends over 12 amino acids. The CDR3 coding sequence is TGTGCCAGCAGTTCAGGGACAGGGCGGGATTTCTTT. Its protein is CASSSGTGRDFF.

This clonotype was observed a few times. The CDR3 region has the DNA TGTGCCAGCAACCCTTCGAACGGGGCCAACGTCCTGACTTTC. This gives the protein CASNPSNGANVLTF. This chain links TRBV12-3 or TRBV12-4 with TRBJ2-6, with D uncertain. The CDR3 extends over 14 amino acids. With 7 bases removed from V and 4 bases from J, the gap between germline ends came to 11 bases.

This chain joins TRBV20-1 and TRBJ2-5; tentatively, D is TRBD2 (6 bases). Between the trimmed V and J ends, which lost 6 bases and 4 bases, there was a span of 9 bases. CDR1 is DFQATT, CDR2 SNEGSKA, per germline (reference sequence). This CDR3 is built from 11 residues. The CDR3 loop is CSARDLETQYF. The CDR3 nucleotides read TGCAGTGCCAGGGACTTAGAGACCCAGTACTTC.

As for this clonotype: A much larger clone lies one base from this, so it may be a read error. Likely a read error: the CDR3 ends without its conserved phenylalanine or tryptophan. This chain's CDR3 is CASSLSWGSLNTEAFY. CDR3 nucleotides: TGTGCCAGCAGCTTATCCTGGGGCAGCCTGAACACTGAAGCTTTCTAT. The chain couples TRBV7-6 to TRBJ1-1; tentatively, D is TRBD1 (5 bases). Per the germline V gene, CDR1 is SGHVS and CDR2 is FNYEAQ. V lost 2 bases, J lost 0 bases, and 13 bases lay in between. CDR3 size: 16 residues.

A remark on this clonotype: A junction end diverges from the germline sequence, so it may reflect a read error. J is TRBJ2-3 and V is TRBV14; the match to TRBD2 covers 10 bases. This CDR3 spans 15 amino acids. Germline V gene lookup returns CDR1 SGHDN and CDR2 FVKESK. Here the CDR3 DNA reads TGTGTCAGCAGCCAAGATGTTAGCGGGAGGCTTACGCAGTATTTT. Its protein product is CVSSQDVSGRLTQYF.